These 12 T cell receptor beta chains were sequenced from one sample in a study of T cell responses to AZD1222 COVID-19 vaccine. TCRdb keeps only in-frame clones here, not all; method: immunoSEQ multiplex PCR. Of some 150,000 clones in the sample, 85% to 95% are singletons; the top ten hold approximately 2.7%. The specimen was peripheral blood, collected on day 0 of MenACWY control vaccination. These receptors were obtained from an adult in good health.

The rearrangement joins TRBV19 to TRBJ2-1; TRBD2 aligns across 8 bases. With V trimmed by 4 bases and J by 8 bases, 10 bases remained unmatched. CDR1 is LNHDA and CDR2 is SQIVND in the germline V gene (reference sequence). The CDR3 spans 15 residues. The CDR3 region is CASSTLAGTRDEQFF. The DNA for the CDR3 is TGTGCCAGTAGTACCCTCGCCGGGACTAGAGATGAGCAGTTCTTC. The variable domain in full, completed from reference TRBV19 and TRBJ2-1, reads DGGITQSPKYLFRKEGQNVTLSCEQNLNHDAMYWYRQDPGQGLRLIYYSQIVNDFQKGDIAEGYSVSREKKESFPLTVTSAQKNPTAFYLCASSTLAGTRDEQFFGPGTRLTVL.

CDR3 nucleotides: TGTGCCAGCAGCTCCGCCCGGGACCCCACCTACGAGCAGTACTTC. Translation: CASSSARDPTYEQYF. The chain is built from TRBV11-2 and TRBJ2-7; tentatively, D is TRBD1 or TRBD2 (5 bases each). The CDR3 has 15 amino acids. Germline assignment: CDR1 SGHAT and CDR2 FQNNGV. With 4 bases removed from V and 2 bases from J, the gap between germline ends came to 15 bases. Drawing the rest from reference TRBV11-2 and TRBJ2-7, the complete variable domain is EAGVAQSPRYKIIEKRQSVAFWCNPISGHATLYWYQQILGQGPKLLIQFQNNGVVDDSQLPKDRFSAERLKGVDSTLKIQPAKLEDSAVYLCASSSARDPTYEQYFGPGTRLTVT.

The chain couples TRBV4-1 to TRBJ2-4, with 9 bases that match TRBD2. The germline V gene encodes CDR1 MGHRA and CDR2 YSYEKL. The CDR3 has 14 amino acids. V was pared by 1 base and J by 9 bases, with 4 bases of the junction left unmatched. The CDR3 reads CASSQVGGGVIQYF. The DNA for the CDR3 is TGCGCCAGCAGCCAAGTGGGCGGGGGGGTCATTCAGTACTTC.

This chain links TRBV30 with TRBJ1-6; 8 bases are a match to TRBD1. This CDR3 spans 17 amino acids. Germline CDR1 reads GTSNPN; CDR2 reads SVGIG (reference sequence). V was clipped by 1 base and J by 3 bases; unmatched bases: 8. CDR3 sequence reads: CAWSGRQGRSYNSPLHF. The CDR3, as DNA: TGTGCCTGGAGTGGTCGACAGGGGAGAAGCTATAATTCACCCCTCCACTTT.

The chain employs TRBV19 and TRBJ1-2, with a tentative D call TRBD1 (6 bases). The CDR3 runs 15 residues. CDR1 is LNHDA and CDR2 is SQIVND in the germline V gene (reference sequence). V was clipped by 3 bases and J by 4 bases, with 15 bases between them. The DNA for the CDR3 is TGTGCCAGTAGTATGTTCTTGGACAGCTTCTATGGCTACACCTTC. This encodes CASSMFLDSFYGYTF. The full variable domain, rest sourced from reference TRBV19 and TRBJ1-2, is DGGITQSPKYLFRKEGQNVTLSCEQNLNHDAMYWYRQDPGQGLRLIYYSQIVNDFQKGDIAEGYSVSREKKESFPLTVTSAQKNPTAFYLCASSMFLDSFYGYTFGSGTRLTVV.

This clone was counted only a few times. Other nucleotide sequences in the sample specify the same CDR3. V gene TRBV9 combines with J gene TRBJ1-4; D unclear. Germline CDR1 SGDLS, CDR2 YYNGEE. Trimming removed 0 bases from V and 0 bases from J, with 9 bases in between. CDR3 size: 16 residues. The CDR3 sequence is CASSVGSGATNEKLFF. The CDR3 nucleotides are TGTGCCAGCAGCGTAGGGTCCGGGGCAACTAATGAAAAACTGTTTTTT.

The chain employs TRBV19 and TRBJ1-4; D is undetermined. V shed 7 bases and J shed 8 bases, with 14 bases lying between them. The germline CDR1 and CDR2 sequences are LNHDA and SQIVND (reference sequence). The CDR3 sequence is 13 residues long. CDR3 region: CASNFVGGEKLFF. The CDR3 DNA follows: TGTGCCAGTAATTTCGTCGGTGGCGAAAAACTGTTTTTT.

The chain employs TRBV18 and TRBJ2-1, with TRBD2 matching 8 bases. This CDR3 spans 15 amino acids. In germline, CDR1 is KGHSH, CDR2 LQKENI. V dropped 3 bases and J dropped 9; count of bases not matched to a gene: 10. For the CDR3, the DNA is TGTGCCAGCTCACCGGGACTAGGGGAAAGCGGTGAGCAGTTCTTC. It translates to CASSPGLGESGEQFF. The variable domain in full, with the rest retrieved from reference TRBV18 and TRBJ2-1, is NAGVMQNPRHLVRRRGQEARLRCSPMKGHSHVYWYRQLPEEGLKFMVYLQKENIIDESGMPKERFSAEFPKEGPSILRIQQVVRGDSAAYFCASSPGLGESGEQFFGPGTRLTVL.

The CDR3, as DNA: TGTGCCTGGTCATACAGGGCGGGTCAGCCCCAGCATTTT. The encoded protein is CAWSYRAGQPQHF. V is TRBV30 and J is TRBJ1-5; a weak D match, TRBD1 (6 bases). From germline, CDR1 is GTSNPN and CDR2 SVGIG (reference sequence). V dropped 5 bases and J dropped 6 bases, with 14 bases sitting between them. The length of the CDR3 is 13 residues.

The rearrangement uses TRBV28 and TRBJ1-5; D is possibly TRBD1 (6 bases). Between the trimmed V and J ends, which lost 1 base and 7 bases, there was a span of 14 bases. In germline, CDR1 is MDHEN, CDR2 SYDVKM. This CDR3 is 15 amino acids long. The chain's CDR3 is CASSLYQGGGQPQHF. The CDR3 nucleotides read TGTGCCAGCAGTTTATACCAGGGAGGGGGGCAGCCCCAGCATTTT.

The chain couples TRBV25-1 to TRBJ1-5; D is unclear. CDR1 MGHDK and CDR2 SYGVNS come from the germline V gene. This CDR3 comprises 12 residues. Trimming took 4 bases from V and 4 from J, leaving 5 bases between them. In nucleotides, the CDR3 is TGTGCCAGCAGTGCATTTAATCAGCCCCAGCATTTT. It yields the protein CASSAFNQPQHF.

The chain employs TRBV10-3 and TRBJ2-1, with D tentatively TRBD1 or TRBD2 (6 bases each). Trimming took 6 bases from V and 7 from J, leaving 10 bases between them. Germline V gives CDR1 ENHRY, CDR2 SYGVKD. CDR3 length: 12 amino acids. CDR3 sequence (DNA): TGTGCCATCAGCGGAGGGGGGAATGAGCAGTTCTTC. It encodes CAISGGGNEQFF.